This record covers a single T cell receptor beta chain. Participants comprised healthy donors of bone marrow. Trimming left V 4 bases short and J 4 bases short, with 13 bases between. Germline CDR1 reads MNHEY; CDR2 reads SVGAGI. This CDR3 has 15 residues. This specimen comes from a study of cytomegalovirus exposure and HLA in healthy donors. Across the study: Within the Caucasian-associated ancestry cluster were roughly 81% of the roughly 400 genotyped donors.

The study ran its PCR with 60 Vbeta and 13 Jbeta primers. Sequenced by immunoSEQ multiplex PCR; TCRdb stores in-frame clones only, minus some. The sample has 110,000 to 150,000 clones, about 74% seen once; the top ten hold roughly 4.5%. The source of this sequence is a man between 18 and 29 years old in good health and CMV-seropositive. V and J are TRBV6-5 and TRBJ2-2; a weak D match, TRBD2 (6 bases). The sequencing sample was made of PBMCs. The CDR3 DNA follows: TGTGCCAGCAGTTTACGCGGGGCGGGCACCGGGGAGCTGTTTTTT. Protein product: CASSLRGAGTGELFF.